This T cell receptor beta chain was retrieved from a study of T cells in Graves' hyperthyroidism and ophthalmopathy. RNA transcripts served as the template for amplifying TCR beta CDR3 regions. First-round RT-PCR targeting the TCR CDR3 was performed with the HTBI primer set. TCRdb processed the multiplex PCR reads anew with MiXCR; each CDR3 protein has one entry. The data show around 600,000 distinct CDR3 sequences, around 13% seen once. Worth noting for this clonotype: A single base separates this from a much larger clone, so it may be a read error.

The sequenced sample consisted of blood. The receptor's source is a woman between 50 and 59 years old with Graves' ophthalmopathy.

CDR3 residues: CASSRWDGSNQPQQF. CDR3 DNA sequence: TGTGCCAGCTCACGATGGGACGGTAGCAATCAGCCCCAGCAATTT. The chain carries TRBV28 and TRBJ1-5, with D perhaps matching TRBD1 (5 bases). Germline V gene data show CDR1 as MDHEN and CDR2 as SYDVKM. The CDR3 spans 15 residues.